The next 25 T cell receptor beta chains were all read from a single sample in a study of T cell responses to AZD1222 COVID-19 vaccine. This table comes from immunoSEQ multiplex PCR, and its TCRdb copy is limited to in-frame clones, with some not included. The profile shows 110,000 to 150,000 clones, 85% to 95% of them singletons. Here the sequenced sample was peripheral blood, taken after recovery from COVID-19. Receptor source: an adult who had recovered from COVID-19.

The chain is built from TRBV19 and TRBJ1-2; D gene uncertain. CDR3 length equals 14 residues. Germline-derived CDR1 and CDR2 are LNHDA and SQIVND (reference sequence). Trimming removed 5 bases at V and 0 bases at J, with 10 bases between. The DNA for the CDR3 is TGTGCCAGTAGTTGGACGATAACTAACTATGGCTACACCTTC. It encodes CASSWTITNYGYTF. The entire variable domain, with the rest obtained from reference TRBV19 and TRBJ1-2, is as follows: DGGITQSPKYLFRKEGQNVTLSCEQNLNHDAMYWYRQDPGQGLRLIYYSQIVNDFQKGDIAEGYSVSREKKESFPLTVTSAQKNPTAFYLCASSWTITNYGYTFGSGTRLTVV.

This chain links TRBV6-6 with TRBJ2-1, with 7 bases fitting TRBD1. The germline V gene encodes CDR1 MNHNY and CDR2 SVGAGI (reference sequence). V dropped 6 bases and J dropped 6; count of bases not matched to a gene: 11. The CDR3 runs to 15 residues. The CDR3: CASSLQGSTSNEQFF. As DNA, the CDR3 is TGTGCCAGCAGCTTACAGGGGTCAACCTCCAATGAGCAGTTCTTC.

The gene calls are TRBV28 and TRBJ2-1, with TRBD2 matching 11 bases. The CDR3 extends over 15 amino acids. V was clipped by 2 bases and J by 7 bases; unmatched bases: 4. Per germline, CDR1 MDHEN and CDR2 SYDVKM. The chain's CDR3 is CASSLEASGRNEQFF. The CDR3 DNA reads TGTGCCAGCAGTTTAGAGGCTAGCGGGAGGAATGAGCAGTTCTTC.

The chain uses TRBV6-5 and TRBJ2-7, with D unresolved. CDR1 and CDR2 (germline): MNHEY, SVGAGI. The V end was cut by 0 bases, the J end by 5 bases, with 8 bases between. CDR3 length: 13 amino acids. The CDR3, as DNA: TGTGCCAGCAGTTACTCGAATTTGAACGAGCAGTACTTC. This translates into CASSYSNLNEQYF.

The V gene is TRBV30, the J gene TRBJ1-5; TRBD1 aligns across 8 bases. CDR1 and CDR2 (germline): GTSNPN, SVGIG (reference sequence). The V segment lost 1 base and the J segment 7 bases; nucleotides outside the gene matches: 6. This CDR3 contains 14 residues. CDR3 sequence: CAWSAGGGEQPQHF. Here the CDR3 DNA reads TGTGCCTGGAGTGCAGGGGGCGGGGAACAGCCCCAGCATTTT.

J is TRBJ1-2 and V is TRBV5-1, with 8 bases matching TRBD1. The germline CDR1 and CDR2 sequences are SGHRS and YFSETQ. Trimming took 0 bases from V and 5 from J; bases not matched to a gene: 0. The CDR3 is 13 amino acids. CDR3 protein: CASSLGTGYGYTF. The CDR3 DNA follows: TGCGCCAGCAGCTTGGGGACAGGGTATGGCTACACCTTC.

The V call is TRBV4-1, the J call TRBJ2-5; D gene uncertain. The CDR3 runs to 15 residues. V lost 1 base, J lost 5 bases, and 14 bases lay in between. From germline, CDR1 is MGHRA and CDR2 YSYEKL. As DNA, the CDR3 is TGCGCCAGCAGCCAAGTTGGGTGGATCGGTGAGACCCAGTACTTC. It specifies CASSQVGWIGETQYF.

V gene TRBV19 combines with J gene TRBJ1-5, with a possible D match to TRBD1 (5 bases). This CDR3 is 15 amino acids long. V was cut by 4 bases and J by 5 bases, with 15 bases left in between. Germline V CDR1 and CDR2: LNHDA, SQIVND (reference sequence). This chain's CDR3 is CASSKDTRNYQPQHF. The CDR3 DNA sequence: TGTGCCAGTAGTAAGGACACGAGAAACTATCAGCCCCAGCATTTT.

The rearrangement joins TRBV6-5 to TRBJ1-2; no reliable D call. Germline V CDR1 and CDR2: MNHEY, SVGAGI. V gave up 5 bases and J gave up 6 bases, with 16 bases separating them. This CDR3 is built from 14 residues. Here the CDR3 reads CASSLFEGGDGYTF. The CDR3 nucleotides read TGTGCCAGCAGTCTCTTTGAGGGCGGGGATGGCTACACCTTC.

This clone has a single count. The chain carries TRBV7-8 and TRBJ2-1; 8 bases match TRBD2. V dropped 2 bases and J dropped 6; count of bases not matched to a gene: 3. CDR1 and CDR2 from the germline V gene are SGHVS and FQNEAQ. The CDR3 consists of 14 residues. CDR3 sequence reads: CASSLLAGRNEQFF. The CDR3 DNA follows: TGTGCCAGCAGCTTATTAGCGGGGCGCAATGAGCAGTTCTTC.

The V gene is TRBV7-3, the J gene TRBJ1-2, with 7 bases aligning to TRBD1. This CDR3 is 16 amino acids long. CDR1 is SGHTA, CDR2 FQGTGA, per germline. The V segment lost 2 bases and the J segment 4 bases; nucleotides outside the gene matches: 10. The CDR3 loop is CASSLSPDRRLYGYTF. The DNA for the CDR3 is TGTGCCAGCAGCTTATCTCCGGACAGGCGACTCTATGGCTACACCTTC.

The chain couples TRBV2 to TRBJ1-2, with D uncertain. The germline V and J ends were trimmed by 8 bases and 7 bases, with 11 bases remaining between them. The germline gives CDR1 SNHLY, CDR2 FYNNEI. This CDR3 comprises 11 residues. The CDR3 region is CASHPGPGYTF. DNA for the CDR3: TGTGCCAGCCACCCCGGGCCTGGCTACACCTTC.

This chain connects TRBV28 to TRBJ1-5, with D hard to call. The V end lost 5 bases, the J end lost 8 bases, and 16 bases lay between the germline ends. Germline V CDR1 and CDR2: MDHEN, SYDVKM. CDR3 length equals 14 residues. The CDR3, as DNA: TGTGCCAGCAGTCCGGCCCACCCTCCTGAGCCCCAGCATTTT. Protein product: CASSPAHPPEPQHF. The variable domain in full, completed from reference TRBV28 and TRBJ1-5, reads DVKVTQSSRYLVKRTGEKVFLECVQDMDHENMFWYRQDPGLGLRLIYFSYDVKMKEKGDIPEGYSVSREKKERFSLILESASTNQTSMYLCASSPAHPPEPQHFGDGTRLSIL.

This clone was seen just once. V and J are TRBV3-1 (or the pseudogene TRBV3-2) and TRBJ2-1, with D perhaps matching TRBD2 (6 bases). Trimming took off 0 bases at V and 6 bases at J, with 15 bases between the two ends. Germline V CDR1 and CDR2: LGHDT, YNNKEL (reference sequence). The CDR3 length is 16 residues. CDR3 in DNA: TGTGCCAGCAGCCAAGATGGGGTAGCGGTCTCCAATGAGCAGTTCTTC. Its protein product is CASSQDGVAVSNEQFF.

This chain joins TRBV21-1 and TRBJ2-4; the table's D call, TRBD2, has no DNA check behind it. TRBV21-1 is marked as a pseudogene. The CDR3 runs 16 residues. The CDR3 region is CASSGGGGLAKNIQYF. The CDR3 bases are TGTGCCAGCAGCGGAGGGGGGGGTCTAGCCAAAAACATTCAGTACTTC.

The chain employs TRBV28 and TRBJ1-2; D is possibly TRBD1 (6 bases). This CDR3 is 14 amino acids long. V shed 2 bases and J shed 8 bases, with 15 bases lying between them. Looked up from germline, CDR1 is MDHEN and CDR2 is SYDVKM. The CDR3 DNA reads as TGTGCCAGCAGTTTAGGGGGGGCTACCGTGGGCTACACCTTC. Its protein product is CASSLGGATVGYTF.

J is TRBJ1-2 and V is TRBV7-2; 9 bases fit TRBD1. The CDR3 spans 17 residues. Germline loops: CDR1 SGHTA, CDR2 FQGNSA. Trimming cost V 5 bases and J 3 bases; bases outside gene matches: 13. CDR3 coding DNA: TGTGCCAGCAGCCTCTTGGACAGGGGCGATACTTACTATGGCTACACCTTC. Translating gives CASSLLDRGDTYYGYTF.

The CDR3 spells CASRSGGLNTEAFF. As DNA, the CDR3 is TGTGCTAGTAGGTCAGGGGGGTTGAACACTGAAGCTTTCTTT. V is TRBV12-5 and J is TRBJ1-1; 7 bases align to TRBD1. The CDR3 length is 14 residues. Germline CDR1 reads LGHNT; CDR2 reads FRNRAP. V dropped 8 bases and J dropped 0; count of bases not matched to a gene: 6.

The rearrangement uses TRBV15 and TRBJ1-1; D is possibly TRBD1 (5 bases). With 5 bases removed from V and 11 bases from J, the gap between germline ends came to 21 bases. Germline CDR1 reads LNHNV; CDR2 reads YYDKDF (reference sequence). The CDR3 contains 14 residues. The CDR3 loop reads CATSDGGATRGAFF. The CDR3 DNA follows: TGTGCCACCAGCGACGGCGGGGCAACCCGAGGGGCTTTCTTT.

The CDR3 here is CASSQETSRYEQYF. DNA for the CDR3: TGCGCCAGCAGCCAAGAAACTAGCCGTTACGAGCAGTACTTC. The chain is built from TRBV4-1 and TRBJ2-7; tentative D call: TRBD2 (6 bases). V was pared by 0 bases and J by 4 bases, with 10 bases between. Germline V gene sequence: CDR1 MGHRA, CDR2 YSYEKL. The length of the CDR3 is 14 residues.

This sequence joins TRBV5-1 and TRBJ1-1; 7 bases map to TRBD1. V was clipped by 3 bases and J by 0 bases; unmatched bases: 8. CDR1 is SGHRS and CDR2 is YFSETQ in the germline V gene. The CDR3 sequence is 16 residues long. CDR3 residues: CASSSGQAFMNTEAFF. The CDR3 DNA reads TGCGCCAGCAGCTCCGGACAGGCTTTCATGAACACTGAAGCTTTCTTT.

The chain is built from TRBV28 and TRBJ1-1; D might be TRBD1 (6 bases). CDR3 length equals 14 residues. Germline values: CDR1 MDHEN, CDR2 SYDVKM. The V and J ends lost 11 bases and 4 bases respectively, with 20 bases between them. The CDR3 loop reads CAALRGGWLTEAFF. Here the CDR3 DNA reads TGTGCCGCTCTAAGGGGGGGCTGGCTCACTGAAGCTTTCTTT.

The J gene is TRBJ2-7, the V gene TRBV2; 12 bases match TRBD2. The CDR3 runs 17 residues. The trim removed 6 bases at V and 1 base at J, leaving 10 bases unmatched. Germline loops: CDR1 SNHLY, CDR2 FYNNEI. Here the CDR3 reads CASRGHLAGGESYEQYF. In DNA form, the CDR3 reads TGTGCCAGCAGAGGACATCTAGCGGGAGGGGAATCCTACGAGCAGTACTTC.

The chain uses TRBV6-6 and TRBJ1-1; the match to TRBD1 covers 11 bases. Unmatched junction bases numbered 7, after V lost 8 bases and J lost 5 bases. This CDR3 is built from 14 residues. CDR1 is MNHNY and CDR2 is SVGAGI in the germline V gene (reference sequence). CDR3 sequence reads: CASSQDRGRTEAFF. DNA for the CDR3: TGTGCCAGCTCCCAGGACAGGGGGCGTACTGAAGCTTTCTTT.

The chain carries TRBV6-5 and TRBJ1-2; the match to TRBD1 covers 7 bases. Germline lookup yields CDR1 MNHEY and CDR2 SVGAGI. V gave up 1 base and J gave up 5 bases; unmatched junction bases: 7. This CDR3 is built from 15 residues. CDR3 bases: TGTGCCAGCAGTTACTACACGGGACAGACGTATGGCTACACCTTC. It specifies CASSYYTGQTYGYTF.